The 30 T cell receptor beta chains presented below share a single source sample, sequenced in a study of blood T cell repertoires in COVID-19. Method: immunoSEQ multiplex PCR; TCRdb's copy keeps in-frame clones and lacks some. The sample contains about 69,000 clones, 84% of which appear only once. Sequenced: peripheral blood. Receptors originate from a man aged 50 or older with COVID-19, enrolled during active disease.

The CDR3 nucleotides are TGTGCCAGCAGAGGGGTGACAGAGACCCAGTACTTC. Protein sequence: CASRGVTETQYF. The J gene is TRBJ2-5, the V gene TRBV2; tentatively, D is TRBD1 (5 bases). CDR1 and CDR2 from the germline V gene are SNHLY and FYNNEI. Trimming stripped 6 bases from V and 4 bases from J, with 9 bases between. This CDR3 has 12 residues. Full variable domain (remainder filled in from reference TRBV2 and TRBJ2-5): EPEVTQTPSHQVTQMGQEVILRCVPISNHLYFYWYRQILGQKVEFLVSFYNNEISEKSEIFDDQFSVERPDGSNFTLKIRSTKLEDSAMYFCASRGVTETQYFGPGTRLLVL.

V and J are TRBV27 and TRBJ2-1; 11 nucleotides align to TRBD2. Germline lookup yields CDR1 MNHEY and CDR2 SMNVEV (reference sequence). The CDR3 runs to 15 residues. J was trimmed by 7 bases and V by 8 bases; bases with no gene match: 10. The DNA for the CDR3 is TGTGCCAGCCAAATAACGACTAGCGGGGTAAATGAGCAGTTCTTC. It specifies CASQITTSGVNEQFF.

This chain links TRBV7-2 with TRBJ2-7, with 9 bases fitting TRBD2. The CDR3 sequence is 19 residues long. Trimming removed 1 base from V and 0 bases from J; junction bases left unmatched: 13. Per germline, CDR1 SGHTA and CDR2 FQGNSA. The CDR3 coding sequence is TGTGCCAGCAGCTTAGAAGGATCCATGGGGACTAGCAGCTCCTACGAGCAGTACTTC. Its translation is CASSLEGSMGTSSSYEQYF.

CDR3 sequence reads: CASSQGSGWSEAFF. The CDR3 DNA is TGTGCCAGCAGCCAAGGTTCGGGGTGGTCTGAAGCTTTCTTT. The V and J genes are TRBV3-1 (or the pseudogene TRBV3-2) and TRBJ1-1; D not certain. Trimming pared 1 base from V and 6 bases from J, leaving 12 bases between. The germline CDR1 and CDR2 sequences are LGHDT and YNNKEL (reference sequence). The CDR3 sequence is 14 residues long.

The chain uses TRBV13 and TRBJ2-7; tentative D call: TRBD1 (5 bases). V dropped 0 bases and J dropped 1 base, with 7 bases sitting between them. Germline V gene lookup returns CDR1 PRHDT and CDR2 FYEKMQ (reference sequence). This CDR3 region has 14 residues. The CDR3 DNA reads TGTGCCAGCAGCTTAGGGACAGCTTCCTACGAGCAGTACTTC. It specifies CASSLGTASYEQYF. Drawing the rest from reference TRBV13 and TRBJ2-7, the complete variable domain is AAGVIQSPRHLIKEKRETATLKCYPIPRHDTVYWYQQGPGQDPQFLISFYEKMQSDKGSIPDRFSAQQFSDYHSELNMSSLELGDSALYFCASSLGTASYEQYFGPGTRLTVT.

This chain uses TRBV5-4 with TRBJ2-5, with D perhaps matching TRBD2 (6 bases). V was clipped by 3 bases and J by 5 bases, with 11 bases between them. Per germline, CDR1 SGHNT and CDR2 YYREEE (reference sequence). The CDR3 runs to 13 residues. CDR3 residues: CASSSGGVETQYF. The CDR3 nucleotides are TGTGCCAGCAGCTCCGGGGGAGTGGAGACCCAGTACTTC.

The gene calls are TRBV12-3 or TRBV12-4 and TRBJ2-3, with D uncertain. CDR3 length: 12 amino acids. With 7 bases removed from V and 4 bases from J, the gap between germline ends came to 9 bases. The CDR3: CASTFGPDTQYF. The CDR3 DNA sequence: TGTGCCAGCACATTTGGGCCAGATACGCAGTATTTT.

CDR3 nucleotides: TGTGCCAGCAGTGAAGGAACAGGGGGCAGAAACATTCAGTACTTC. It specifies CASSEGTGGRNIQYF. The chain carries TRBV6-1 and TRBJ2-4, with TRBD1 matching 9 bases. V trimming: 1 base; J trimming: 6 bases; junction bases outside the gene matches: 4. Germline V CDR1 and CDR2: MNHNS, SASEGT. This CDR3 comprises 15 residues.

V gene TRBV24-1 combines with J gene TRBJ1-1, with a tentative D call TRBD1 (6 bases). V shed 10 bases and J shed 6 bases, with 20 bases lying between them. This CDR3 comprises 14 residues. Germline V lookup: CDR1 KGHDR, CDR2 SFDVKD. DNA of the CDR3: TGTGCCACTGGGAAGACAGGCGGAGGCCCTGAAGCTTTCTTT. This sequence encodes CATGKTGGGPEAFF.

V is TRBV6-5 and J is TRBJ1-1; no firm D call. The CDR3 is 11 amino acids. The V and J ends lost 6 bases and 3 bases respectively, with 5 bases between them. Germline lookup yields CDR1 MNHEY and CDR2 SVGAGI. The DNA for the CDR3 is TGTGCCAGCAGGGCAGACACTGAAGCTTTCTTT. Amino acids: CASRADTEAFF.

The V and J genes are TRBV5-5 and TRBJ2-7, with D possibly TRBD1 on 6 matching bases. CDR1 SGHKS and CDR2 YYEKEE come from the germline V gene (reference sequence). V was cut by 3 bases and J by 0 bases, with 13 bases left in between. The CDR3 is 15 residues long. DNA for the CDR3: TGTGCCAGCAGCTCCCAGGACAGCGACTCCTACGAGCAGTACTTC. This codes for CASSSQDSDSYEQYF.

The rearrangement joins TRBV5-6 to TRBJ2-7; D is unresolved. The germline V and J ends were trimmed by 3 bases and 2 bases, with 18 bases remaining between them. The CDR3 covers 16 residues. The germline V gene encodes CDR1 SGHDT and CDR2 YYEEEE. The CDR3 region is CASSSRGVHFTYEQYF. CDR3 DNA sequence: TGTGCCAGCAGCTCCCGTGGAGTACACTTTACCTACGAGCAGTACTTC. Using reference TRBV5-6 and TRBJ2-7 for the parts outside the CDR3, the full variable domain is DAGVTQSPTHLIKTRGQQVTLRCSPKSGHDTVSWYQQALGQGPQFIFQYYEEEERQRGNFPDRFSGHQFPNYSSELNVNALLLGDSALYLCASSSRGVHFTYEQYFGPGTRLTVT.

The chain couples TRBV18 to TRBJ2-4; 9 bases are a match to TRBD1. The CDR3 consists of 16 residues. V was pared by 0 bases and J by 2 bases, with 2 bases of the junction left unmatched. Germline V gene sequence: CDR1 KGHSH, CDR2 LQKENI. The CDR3 bases are TGTGCCAGCTCACCACCTGGACAGGGGACCAAAAACATTCAGTACTTC. It is translated as CASSPPGQGTKNIQYF.

The gene calls are TRBV7-3 and TRBJ2-6; TRBD1 might be the D (6 bases). Germline V CDR1 and CDR2: SGHTA, FQGTGA. The CDR3 extends over 16 amino acids. V was clipped by 3 bases and J by 0 bases, with 9 bases between them. Written as DNA, the CDR3 is TGTGCCAGCAGCTTGGACAGTTTCTCTGGGGCCAACGTCCTGACTTTC. This gives the protein CASSLDSFSGANVLTF. The whole variable domain, remainder taken from reference TRBV7-3 and TRBJ2-6, is GAGVSQTPSNKVTEKGKYVELRCDPISGHTALYWYRQSLGQGPEFLIYFQGTGAADDSGLPNDRFFAVRPEGSVSTLKIQRTERGDSAVYLCASSLDSFSGANVLTFGAGSRLTVL.

CDR3 DNA sequence: TGTGCCAGCAGTTTATGGGCAGACACAGACCGAAACTACGAGCAGTACTTC. Amino acid sequence: CASSLWADTDRNYEQYF. The chain joins TRBV27 to TRBJ2-7; no definite D call. Germline V CDR1 and CDR2: MNHEY, SMNVEV (reference sequence). Trimming stripped 1 base from V and 3 bases from J, with 19 bases between. The CDR3 covers 17 residues.

The chain recombines TRBV12-3 or TRBV12-4 with TRBJ2-2, with a weak D call TRBD2 (6 bases). The CDR3 totals 13 residues. Trimming stripped 5 bases from V and 8 bases from J, with 12 bases between. The CDR3 region has the DNA TGTGCCAGCAGTCGCAGGGAGGCGGGGGAGCTGTTTTTT. This encodes CASSRREAGELFF.

This chain connects TRBV7-9 to TRBJ1-2; perhaps TRBD1 as D (5 bases). Germline values: CDR1 SEHNR, CDR2 FQNEAQ (reference sequence). With 1 base removed from V and 8 bases from J, the gap between germline ends came to 17 bases. This CDR3 spans 15 amino acids. The chain's CDR3 is CASSLESGGYGGYTF. As DNA, the CDR3 is TGTGCCAGCAGCTTAGAATCGGGGGGGTACGGAGGCTACACCTTC.

The V and J genes are TRBV5-1 and TRBJ2-5, with 9 bases aligning to TRBD1. After removal of 3 bases from V and 5 bases from J, the junction contained 8 bases not matched to a gene. CDR1 is SGHRS, CDR2 YFSETQ, per germline. The CDR3 is 15 amino acids. The CDR3 is CASSSGTGKGETQYF. CDR3 in DNA: TGCGCCAGCAGCTCCGGGACAGGGAAAGGGGAGACCCAGTACTTC.

The chain is built from TRBV19 and TRBJ1-1; TRBD1 agrees at 10 bases. The junction had 6 bases not matched to a gene; V was cut back by 10 bases and J by 4 bases. The CDR3 has 13 residues. Germline V gene lookup returns CDR1 LNHDA and CDR2 SQIVND (reference sequence). CDR3 nucleotides: TGTGCCACCGGGACAGGGGTAGGCACTGAAGCTTTCTTT. It specifies CATGTGVGTEAFF.

The rearrangement uses TRBV11-2 and TRBJ2-2; perhaps TRBD2 as D (6 bases). This CDR3 region has 13 residues. Trimming took 4 bases from V and 7 from J, leaving 10 bases between them. Germline V gene lookup returns CDR1 SGHAT and CDR2 FQNNGV. DNA of the CDR3: TGTGCCAGCAGCTATCGGAGGGACGGGGAGCTGTTTTTT. It yields the protein CASSYRRDGELFF.

This clone was picked up one time. The rearrangement uses TRBV13 and TRBJ1-1, with 11 bases lining up with TRBD1. The J segment lost 2 bases and the V segment lost 10 bases, leaving 3 bases of the junction unmatched. The CDR3 length is 13 residues. Germline assignment: CDR1 PRHDT and CDR2 FYEKMQ (reference sequence). Here the CDR3 DNA reads TGTGCCACCGGGACAGGGGGAAACACTGAAGCTTTCTTT. Translation: CATGTGGNTEAFF.

This rearrangement joins TRBV10-3 to TRBJ2-5, with a tentative D call TRBD1 (5 bases). The CDR3 is 14 amino acids. Germline assignment: CDR1 ENHRY and CDR2 SYGVKD. The V end lost 6 bases, the J end lost 2 bases, and 13 bases lay between the germline ends. CDR3 DNA sequence: TGTGCCATCAGGACTCGACAGTCACAAGAGACCCAGTACTTC. Amino acids: CAIRTRQSQETQYF.

The chain couples TRBV7-3 to TRBJ1-2; D call uncertain. Trimming shortened V by 5 bases and J by 10 bases, and 14 bases separated the two germline ends. The CDR3 runs 12 residues. CDR1 SGHTA and CDR2 FQGTGA come from the germline V gene. This CDR3 reads CASSLRFVVYTF. In DNA form, the CDR3 reads TGTGCCAGCAGCCTGAGGTTCGTAGTCTACACCTTC.

A few counts support this clone. V and J are TRBV7-9 and TRBJ2-2, with D possibly matching TRBD2 (7 bases). Looked up from germline, CDR1 is SEHNR and CDR2 is FQNEAQ (reference sequence). This CDR3 contains 19 residues. The V end lost 2 bases, the J end lost 0 bases, and 19 bases lay between the germline ends. In DNA form, the CDR3 reads TGTGCCAGCAGCTTAATCTACGCGATCGGGGGGCCGAACACCGGGGAGCTGTTTTTT. It is translated as CASSLIYAIGGPNTGELFF.

The V gene is TRBV27, the J gene TRBJ2-3; a weak D match, TRBD2 (6 bases). This CDR3 contains 16 residues. Germline V gene lookup returns CDR1 MNHEY and CDR2 SMNVEV (reference sequence). V dropped 3 bases and J dropped 0 bases, with 13 bases sitting between them. The CDR3 loop is CASSFYPGLSTDTQYF. The CDR3 bases are TGTGCCAGCAGTTTCTACCCGGGACTCAGCACAGATACGCAGTATTTT.

The chain joins TRBV30 to TRBJ1-2; D uncertain. Germline CDR1 and CDR2: GTSNPN and SVGIG (reference sequence). The CDR3 consists of 13 residues. V was shortened by 0 bases and J by 10 bases, with 15 bases between the two germline ends. For the CDR3, the DNA is TGTGCCTGGAGTGTACTCCGACGGGGTGTCTACACCTTC. Its translation is CAWSVLRRGVYTF.

The rearrangement joins TRBV3-1 (or the pseudogene TRBV3-2) to TRBJ1-2; D is perhaps TRBD1 (5 bases). Germline assignment: CDR1 LGHDT and CDR2 YNNKEL (reference sequence). Trimming shortened V by 2 bases and J by 5 bases, and 15 bases separated the two germline ends. The CDR3 spans 15 residues. CDR3 loop: CASSQFTTGGYGYTF. The CDR3 coding sequence is TGTGCCAGCAGCCAATTTACCACGGGGGGTTATGGCTACACCTTC.

CDR3 sequence (DNA): TGTGCCAGTACGGCGGGGAGGGTGGGGAATGAGCAGTTCTTC. Its translation is CASTAGRVGNEQFF. J is TRBJ2-1 and V is TRBV19; 7 positions match TRBD2. The germline CDR1 and CDR2 sequences are LNHDA and SQIVND (reference sequence). The CDR3 spans 14 residues. V trimming: 7 bases; J trimming: 7 bases; junction bases outside the gene matches: 10. Based on the CDR3 plus reference TRBV19 and TRBJ2-1, the full variable domain is DGGITQSPKYLFRKEGQNVTLSCEQNLNHDAMYWYRQDPGQGLRLIYYSQIVNDFQKGDIAEGYSVSREKKESFPLTVTSAQKNPTAFYLCASTAGRVGNEQFFGPGTRLTVL.

The genes are TRBV7-8 and TRBJ2-2; 8 positions agree with TRBD2. The CDR3 runs to 17 residues. J lost 6 bases, V lost 3 bases, and 12 bases had no gene match. The germline gives CDR1 SGHVS, CDR2 FQNEAQ. The CDR3 bases are TGTGCCAGCAGCTTGCTGCCTAGCGGGTGGAGTGCCGGGGAGCTGTTTTTT. Its protein is CASSLLPSGWSAGELFF.

J is TRBJ1-5 and V is TRBV12-3 or TRBV12-4; 8 bases are a match to TRBD1. Trimming removed 7 bases from V and 6 bases from J; junction bases left unmatched: 5. This CDR3 is 13 amino acids long. CDR3 sequence reads: CASTAQGGQPQHF. CDR3 DNA sequence: TGTGCCAGCACCGCACAGGGGGGTCAGCCCCAGCATTTT.